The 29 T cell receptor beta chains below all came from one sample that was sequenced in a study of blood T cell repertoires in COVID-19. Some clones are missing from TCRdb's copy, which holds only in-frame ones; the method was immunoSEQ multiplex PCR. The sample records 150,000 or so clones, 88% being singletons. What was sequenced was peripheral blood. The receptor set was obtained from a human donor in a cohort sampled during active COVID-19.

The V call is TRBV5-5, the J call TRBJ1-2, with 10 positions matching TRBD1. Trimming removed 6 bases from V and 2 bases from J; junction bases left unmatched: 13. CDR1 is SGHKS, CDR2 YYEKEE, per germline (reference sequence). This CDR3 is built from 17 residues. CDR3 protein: CASTKSGQGLSNYGYTF. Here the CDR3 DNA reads TGTGCCAGCACCAAATCGGGACAGGGGCTATCCAACTATGGCTACACCTTC.

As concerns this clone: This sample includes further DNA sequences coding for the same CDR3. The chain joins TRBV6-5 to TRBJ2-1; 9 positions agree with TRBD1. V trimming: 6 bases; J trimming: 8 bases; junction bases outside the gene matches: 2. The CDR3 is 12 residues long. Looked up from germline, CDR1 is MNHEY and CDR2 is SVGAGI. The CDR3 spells CASSRTGDEQFF. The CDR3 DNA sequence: TGTGCCAGCAGCCGGACAGGGGATGAGCAGTTCTTC.

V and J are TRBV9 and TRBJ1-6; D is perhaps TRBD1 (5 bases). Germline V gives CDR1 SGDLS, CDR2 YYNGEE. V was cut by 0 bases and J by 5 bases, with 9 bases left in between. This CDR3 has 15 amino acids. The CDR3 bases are TGTGCCAGCAGCGTAGGACAGATCAATAATTCACCCCTCCACTTT. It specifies CASSVGQINNSPLHF.

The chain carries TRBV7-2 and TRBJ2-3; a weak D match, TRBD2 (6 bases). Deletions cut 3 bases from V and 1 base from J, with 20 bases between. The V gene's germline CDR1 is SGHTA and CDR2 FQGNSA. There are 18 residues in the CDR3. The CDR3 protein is CASSFGGVTNRGTDTQYF. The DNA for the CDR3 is TGTGCCAGCAGCTTCGGGGGAGTCACAAATAGGGGCACAGATACGCAGTATTTT. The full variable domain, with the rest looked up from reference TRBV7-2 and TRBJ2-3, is GAGVSQSPSNKVTEKGKDVELRCDPISGHTALYWYRQSLGQGLEFLIYFQGNSAPDKSGLPSDRFSAERTGGSVSTLTIQRTQQEDSAVYLCASSFGGVTNRGTDTQYFGPGTRLTVL.

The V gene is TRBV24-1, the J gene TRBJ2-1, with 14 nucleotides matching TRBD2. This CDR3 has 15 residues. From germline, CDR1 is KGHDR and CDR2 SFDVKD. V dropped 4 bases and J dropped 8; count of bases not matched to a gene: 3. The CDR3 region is CATSEGTSGRDEQFF. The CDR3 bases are TGTGCCACCAGTGAAGGGACTAGCGGGAGAGATGAGCAGTTCTTC.

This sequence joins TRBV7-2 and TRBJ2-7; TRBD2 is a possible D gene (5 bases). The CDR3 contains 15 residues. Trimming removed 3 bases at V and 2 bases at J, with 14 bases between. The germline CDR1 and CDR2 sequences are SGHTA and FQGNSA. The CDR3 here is CASSFGPAGTYEQYF. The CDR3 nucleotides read TGTGCCAGCAGCTTTGGCCCAGCCGGGACCTACGAGCAGTACTTC.

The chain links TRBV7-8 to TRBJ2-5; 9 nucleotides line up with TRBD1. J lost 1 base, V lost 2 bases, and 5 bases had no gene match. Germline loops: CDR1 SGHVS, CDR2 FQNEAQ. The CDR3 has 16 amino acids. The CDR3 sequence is CASSLFATGGQETQYF. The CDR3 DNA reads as TGTGCCAGCAGCTTATTTGCGACAGGGGGCCAAGAGACCCAGTACTTC.

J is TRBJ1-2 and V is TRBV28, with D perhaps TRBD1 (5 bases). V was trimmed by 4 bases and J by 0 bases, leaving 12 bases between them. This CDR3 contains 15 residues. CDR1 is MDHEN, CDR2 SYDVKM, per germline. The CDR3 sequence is CASSSTGATNYGYTF. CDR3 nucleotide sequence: TGTGCCAGCAGTTCAACTGGGGCTACTAACTATGGCTACACCTTC.

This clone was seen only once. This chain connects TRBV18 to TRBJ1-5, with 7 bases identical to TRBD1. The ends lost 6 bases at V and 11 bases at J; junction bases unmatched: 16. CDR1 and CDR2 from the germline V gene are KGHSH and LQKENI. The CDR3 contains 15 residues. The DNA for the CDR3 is TGTGCCAGCTCCCAAAGGACAGGCCTAAAGGGGGCCCAGCATTTT. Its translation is CASSQRTGLKGAQHF.

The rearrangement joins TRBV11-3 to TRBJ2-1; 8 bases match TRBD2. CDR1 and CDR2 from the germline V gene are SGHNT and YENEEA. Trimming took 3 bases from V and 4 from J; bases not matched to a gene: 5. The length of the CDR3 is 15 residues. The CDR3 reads CASSLSSGLYNEQFF. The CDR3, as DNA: TGTGCCAGCAGCTTGTCTAGCGGGCTATACAATGAGCAGTTCTTC.

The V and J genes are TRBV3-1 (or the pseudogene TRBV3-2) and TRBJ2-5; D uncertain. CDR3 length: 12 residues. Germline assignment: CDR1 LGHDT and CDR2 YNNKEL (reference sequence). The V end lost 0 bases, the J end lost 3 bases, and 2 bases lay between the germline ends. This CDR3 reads CASSQDKETQYF. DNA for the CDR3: TGTGCCAGCAGCCAAGATAAAGAGACCCAGTACTTC.

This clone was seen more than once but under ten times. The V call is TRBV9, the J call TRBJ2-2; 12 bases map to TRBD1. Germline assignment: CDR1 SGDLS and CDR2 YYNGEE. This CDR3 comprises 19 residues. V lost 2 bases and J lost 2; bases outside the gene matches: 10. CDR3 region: CASSVSPGQGAFNTGELFF. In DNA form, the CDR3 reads TGTGCCAGCAGCGTTTCACCGGGACAGGGGGCCTTTAACACCGGGGAGCTGTTTTTT. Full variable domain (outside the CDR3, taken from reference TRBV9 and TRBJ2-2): DSGVTQTPKHLITATGQRVTLRCSPRSGDLSVYWYQQSLDQGLQFLIQYYNGEERAKGNILERFSAQQFPDLHSELNLSSLELGDSALYFCASSVSPGQGAFNTGELFFGEGSRLTVL.

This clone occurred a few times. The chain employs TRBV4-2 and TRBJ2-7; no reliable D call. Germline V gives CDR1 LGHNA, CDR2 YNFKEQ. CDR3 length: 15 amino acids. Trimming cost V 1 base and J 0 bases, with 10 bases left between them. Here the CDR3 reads CASSQGLESSYEQYF. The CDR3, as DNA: TGTGCCAGCAGCCAAGGACTCGAGAGCTCCTACGAGCAGTACTTC.

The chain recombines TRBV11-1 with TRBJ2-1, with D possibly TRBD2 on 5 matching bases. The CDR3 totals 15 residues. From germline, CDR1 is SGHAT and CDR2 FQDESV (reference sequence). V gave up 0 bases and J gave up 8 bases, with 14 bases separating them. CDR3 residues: CASSLAGAVLDEQFF. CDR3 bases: TGTGCCAGCAGCTTAGCGGGAGCGGTCCTCGATGAGCAGTTCTTC.

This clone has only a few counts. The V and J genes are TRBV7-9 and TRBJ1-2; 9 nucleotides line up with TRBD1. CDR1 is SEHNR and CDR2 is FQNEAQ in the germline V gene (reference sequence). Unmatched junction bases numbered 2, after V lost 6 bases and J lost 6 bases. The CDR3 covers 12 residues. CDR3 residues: CASSWTGDGYTF. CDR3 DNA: TGTGCCAGCAGTTGGACAGGGGATGGCTACACCTTC. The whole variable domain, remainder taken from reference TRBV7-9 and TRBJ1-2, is DTGVSQNPRHKITKRGQNVTFRCDPISEHNRLYWYRQTLGQGPEFLTYFQNEAQLEKSRLLSDRFSAERPKGSFSTLEIQRTEQGDSAMYLCASSWTGDGYTFGSGTRLTVV.

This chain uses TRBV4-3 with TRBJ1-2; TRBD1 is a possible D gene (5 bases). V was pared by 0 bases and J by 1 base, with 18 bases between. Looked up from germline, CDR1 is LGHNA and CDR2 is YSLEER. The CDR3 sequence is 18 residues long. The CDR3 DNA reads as TGCGCCAGCAGCCAAGAAGGGGTAGGACACCTCCTTAACTATGGCTACACCTTC. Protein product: CASSQEGVGHLLNYGYTF.

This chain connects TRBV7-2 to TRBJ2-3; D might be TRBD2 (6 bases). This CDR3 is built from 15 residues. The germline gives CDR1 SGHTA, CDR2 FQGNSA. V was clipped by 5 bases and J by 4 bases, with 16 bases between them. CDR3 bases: TGTGCCAGCAGCCCCGTAGTCGGGAGTTCAGATACGCAGTATTTT. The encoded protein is CASSPVVGSSDTQYF.

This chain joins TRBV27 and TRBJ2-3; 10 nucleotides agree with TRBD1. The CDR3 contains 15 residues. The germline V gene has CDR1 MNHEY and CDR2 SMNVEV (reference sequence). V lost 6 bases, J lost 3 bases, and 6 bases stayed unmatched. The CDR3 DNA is TGTGCCAGCAGCAAGGACAGGGGGTCGACAGATACGCAGTATTTT. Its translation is CASSKDRGSTDTQYF.

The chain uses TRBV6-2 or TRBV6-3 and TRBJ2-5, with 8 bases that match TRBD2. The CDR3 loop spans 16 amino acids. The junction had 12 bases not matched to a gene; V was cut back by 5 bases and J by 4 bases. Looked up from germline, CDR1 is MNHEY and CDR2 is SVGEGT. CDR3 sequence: CASSTPFTGGRETQYF. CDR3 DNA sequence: TGTGCCAGCAGTACTCCTTTCACGGGAGGGCGAGAGACCCAGTACTTC.

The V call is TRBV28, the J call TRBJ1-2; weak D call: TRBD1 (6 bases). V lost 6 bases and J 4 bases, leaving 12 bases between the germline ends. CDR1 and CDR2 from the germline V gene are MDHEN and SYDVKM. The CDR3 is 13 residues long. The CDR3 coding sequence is TGTGCCAGCAGCTCCGGGACATTCTATGGCTACACCTTC. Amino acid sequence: CASSSGTFYGYTF.

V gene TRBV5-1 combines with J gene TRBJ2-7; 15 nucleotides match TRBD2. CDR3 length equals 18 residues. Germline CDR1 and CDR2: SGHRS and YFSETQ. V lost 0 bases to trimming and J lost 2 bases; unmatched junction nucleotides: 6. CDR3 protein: CASSLAGTSGGQAYEQYF. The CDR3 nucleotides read TGCGCCAGCAGCTTGGCCGGGACTAGCGGGGGGCAAGCCTACGAGCAGTACTTC.

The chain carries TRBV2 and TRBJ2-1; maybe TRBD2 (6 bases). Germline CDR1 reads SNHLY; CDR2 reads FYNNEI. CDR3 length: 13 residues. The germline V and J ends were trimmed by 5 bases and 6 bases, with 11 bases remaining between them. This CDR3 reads CASSPHSGNEQFF. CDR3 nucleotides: TGTGCCAGCAGTCCCCATAGCGGCAATGAGCAGTTCTTC.

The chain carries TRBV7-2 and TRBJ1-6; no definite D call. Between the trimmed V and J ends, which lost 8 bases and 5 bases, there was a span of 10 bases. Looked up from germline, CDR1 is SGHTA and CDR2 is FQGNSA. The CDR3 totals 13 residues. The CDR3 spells CASGRIDNSPLHF. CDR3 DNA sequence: TGTGCCAGCGGCAGGATAGATAATTCACCCCTCCACTTT.

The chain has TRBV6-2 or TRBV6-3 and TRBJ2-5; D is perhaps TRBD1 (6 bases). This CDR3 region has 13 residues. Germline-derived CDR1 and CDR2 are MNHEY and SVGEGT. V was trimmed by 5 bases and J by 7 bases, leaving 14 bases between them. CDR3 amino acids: CASSPRGMGTQYF. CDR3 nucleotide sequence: TGTGCCAGCAGTCCAAGGGGGATGGGGACCCAGTACTTC.

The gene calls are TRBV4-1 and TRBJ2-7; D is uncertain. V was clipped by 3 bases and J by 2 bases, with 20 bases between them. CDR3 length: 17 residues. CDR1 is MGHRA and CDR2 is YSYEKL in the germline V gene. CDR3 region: CASSQLMAVRSAYEQYF. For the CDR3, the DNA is TGCGCCAGCAGCCAGCTAATGGCCGTGAGGTCCGCCTACGAGCAGTACTTC.

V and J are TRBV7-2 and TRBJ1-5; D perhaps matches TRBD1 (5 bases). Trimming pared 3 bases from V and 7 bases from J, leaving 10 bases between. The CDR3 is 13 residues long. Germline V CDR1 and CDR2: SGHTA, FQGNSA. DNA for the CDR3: TGTGCCAGCAGCTTCGCAGGGTACCAGCCCCAGCATTTT. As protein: CASSFAGYQPQHF.

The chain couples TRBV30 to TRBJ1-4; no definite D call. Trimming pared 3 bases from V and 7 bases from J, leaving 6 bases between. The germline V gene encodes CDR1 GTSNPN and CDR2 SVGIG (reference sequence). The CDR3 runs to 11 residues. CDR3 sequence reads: CAWSRGEKLFF. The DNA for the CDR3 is TGTGCCTGGAGCCGGGGTGAAAAACTGTTTTTT.

The CDR3 loop is CASSQGDSEQYF. DNA for the CDR3: TGCGCCAGCAGCCAGGGGGACAGCGAGCAGTACTTC. The genes are TRBV4-1 and TRBJ2-7; TRBD1 matches 7 bases. The CDR3 totals 12 residues. Germline lookup yields CDR1 MGHRA and CDR2 YSYEKL. Trimming at V came to 3 bases and at J to 6 bases, leaving 2 bases not matched to a gene.

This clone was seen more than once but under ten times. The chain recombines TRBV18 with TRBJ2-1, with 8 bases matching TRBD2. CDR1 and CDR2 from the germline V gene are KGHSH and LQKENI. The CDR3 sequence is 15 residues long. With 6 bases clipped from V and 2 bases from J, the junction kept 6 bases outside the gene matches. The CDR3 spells CASSRGGNPYNEQFF. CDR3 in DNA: TGTGCCAGCTCCCGCGGGGGGAACCCCTACAATGAGCAGTTCTTC.